This entry features one T cell receptor (beta chain) sequence. Its antigen remains unknown. This could be a read error, since a much larger clone is one nucleotide away. Germline V gives CDR1 LNHDA, CDR2 SQIVND (reference sequence). This CDR3 region has 15 residues. V lost 3 bases and J lost 6; bases outside the gene matches: 10. This entry is derived from a study of T cells in Graves' hyperthyroidism and ophthalmopathy. General study results and limits: The majority of expanded thyroid clonotypes above 0.001 also appeared in blood.

Amplification of TCR beta CDR3 regions used RNA as the template. HTBI primers were the set used in a first-round RT-PCR of the TCR CDR3. In TCRdb, the multiplex PCR reads were re-called with MiXCR into one record per CDR3 protein. The sample yields roughly 170,000 distinct CDR3 sequences, less than 10% seen once. Patients between 18 and 65 years old had hyperthyroidism, newly diagnosed and lasting under 2 months. Diagnoses were made from clinical symptoms, serum measures (thyroxine and TRAb), thyroid ultrasound and orbital computed tomography. It was at first hyperthyroidism diagnosis, before any ophthalmopathy symptoms, that the blood sample was taken.

The clonotype originates from a woman between 18 and 29 years old with Graves' hyperthyroidism that later progressed to Graves' ophthalmopathy. The sequenced sample was blood. This chain links TRBV19 with TRBJ2-7, with 8 bases that match TRBD1. The CDR3 nucleotides read TGTGCCAGTAGTATGGCCGCGGACAGGGTTGGCGAGCAGTACTTC. It yields the protein CASSMAADRVGEQYF. The variable domain in full, with the rest retrieved from reference TRBV19 and TRBJ2-7, is DGGITQSPKYLFRKEGQNVTLSCEQNLNHDAMYWYRQDPGQGLRLIYYSQIVNDFQKGDIAEGYSVSREKKESFPLTVTSAQKNPTAFYLCASSMAADRVGEQYFGPGTRLTVT.